This T cell receptor beta chain was observed in a study of vaccination effects on CD4 cells after COVID-19. Antigen-specific CD4+ T cells were expanded (with viral peptide pools) by the ViraFEST assay ahead of sequencing. Isolating CD4+ T cells followed approximately 9 days of culture. From March to December 2020, the person had a SARS-CoV-2 infection that was confirmed by PCR. PBMC cultures contained over 1.5 million cells per well, 9 to 10 IU/ml IL-2 and approximately 9.9 ug/ml peptides. The CDR3 has 13 residues. Looked up from germline, CDR1 is SGHTA and CDR2 is FQGTGA. Trimming shortened V by 3 bases and J by 5 bases, and 10 bases separated the two germline ends. This clone was counted only a few times. Antigen specificity is unknown. The protocol was immunoSEQ multiplex PCR, while the TCRdb copy is restricted to in-frame clones and leaves out a portion. The table includes 20,000 to 25,000 clones, just under 75% detected once.

Overall study findings and caveats: Spike-reactive clones present post-vaccine in convalescents were predominantly new vaccine-induced clones. Marked clonal contraction of both clone types appeared late after vaccination.

The TCR was taken from a human donor who had a prior SARS-CoV-2 infection. The J gene is TRBJ2-5, the V gene TRBV7-3, with a possible D match to TRBD2 (6 bases). The material was CD4+ T cells from PBMCs cultured with a peptide pool, obtained before COVID-19 vaccination. CDR3 protein: CASSFGGRETQYF. The CDR3 DNA is TGTGCCAGCAGCTTCGGGGGTAGGGAGACCCAGTACTTC.